This record covers a single T cell receptor (beta chain). This clonotype appeared many times. Its antigen remains unidentified. No much larger clonotype is one base removed from it; base qualities were not supplied. The library relied on RT-PCR. Reads for this sample came from a NextSeq 550. TCRdb applied fastp at Q25 and MiXCR to the public reads, then kept only in-frame beta chains. Rows merge per CDR3 protein into single entries with the most common DNA and genes. The sample yields approximately 33,000 distinct CDR3 sequences; nearly 7% were counted once. The top ten clonotypes cover around a third of the sample. The record originates from a study of patients and donors after allogeneic stem cell transplantation (dated by TCRdb to 2020 to 2022). The CDR3, from cysteine to phenylalanine, totals 14 residues. Of all the DNA, just the CDR3 is kept, 42 bases in frame from base 1. V gives up 4 bases and J gives up 4 bases, and the segment between their germline ends measures 14 bases. Based on the germline V gene, the CDR1 and CDR2 sequences are ENHRY and SYGVKD.

The receptor's source is a human donor who was either an allogeneic HSCT recipient or a stem cell or donor lymphocyte infusion donor (not recorded which). It is not recorded whose cells these are; they may come from a transplant donor. Sequencing used blood, either unsorted or a sorted T cell fraction (not recorded which). The receptor chain draws on TRBV10-3 and TRBJ2-7; tentative D gene TRBD1, with 6 bases matching. CDR3 protein: CAISGPGTSYEQYF. The sequenced DNA is TGTGCCATCAGTGGACCCGGGACATCTTACGAGCAGTACTTC.